This TCR beta chain was recorded in a study of beta chain features in type 1 diabetes. The study's findings and limits: Shorter TCRB CDR3s, moderately but significantly so, were found in Type 1 diabetes patients in all four CD4+ subsets.

The germline V gene has CDR1 LGHNA and CDR2 YSLEER. V gave up 4 bases and J gave up 3 bases; unmatched junction bases: 6. CDR3 length equals 17 residues. This clone was observed a few times. Antigen unknown. Reverse transcription of all isolated RNA meant that expressed TCRB transcripts were sequenced. Sequencing was performed with immunoSEQ multiplex PCR; in TCRdb, only in-frame clones are kept and a portion is missing. The sample records 300,000 or so clones, around 9.3% being singletons. Sequenced: central memory CD4+ T cells from blood. This rearrangement joins TRBV4-3 to TRBJ2-3; 14 bases line up with TRBD2. The sequence derives from a man aged 30 to 45 with type 1 diabetes. Written as DNA, the CDR3 is TGCGCCAGCAGCCTCGGGAGACTAGCGGGGGGGACAGATACGCAGTATTTT. Protein sequence: CASSLGRLAGGTDTQYF.